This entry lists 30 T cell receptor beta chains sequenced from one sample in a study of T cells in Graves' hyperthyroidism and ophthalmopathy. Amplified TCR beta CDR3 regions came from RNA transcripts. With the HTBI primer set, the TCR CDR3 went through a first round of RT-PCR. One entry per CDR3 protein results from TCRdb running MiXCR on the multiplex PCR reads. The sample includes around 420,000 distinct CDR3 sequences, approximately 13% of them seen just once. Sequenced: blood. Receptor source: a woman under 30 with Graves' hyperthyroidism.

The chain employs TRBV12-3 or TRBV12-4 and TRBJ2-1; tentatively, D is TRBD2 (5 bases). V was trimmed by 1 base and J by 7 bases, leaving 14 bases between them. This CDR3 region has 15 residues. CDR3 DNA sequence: TGTGCCAGCAGTTTAGTTCGGGGTGTAAGAAATGAGCAGTTCTTC. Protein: CASSLVRGVRNEQFF.

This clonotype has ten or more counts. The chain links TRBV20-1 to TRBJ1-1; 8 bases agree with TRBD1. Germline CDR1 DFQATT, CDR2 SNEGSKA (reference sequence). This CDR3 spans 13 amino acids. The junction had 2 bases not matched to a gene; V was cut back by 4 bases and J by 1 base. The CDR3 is CSATGQGNTEAFF. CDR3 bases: TGCAGTGCTACCGGACAGGGGAACACTGAAGCTTTCTTT.

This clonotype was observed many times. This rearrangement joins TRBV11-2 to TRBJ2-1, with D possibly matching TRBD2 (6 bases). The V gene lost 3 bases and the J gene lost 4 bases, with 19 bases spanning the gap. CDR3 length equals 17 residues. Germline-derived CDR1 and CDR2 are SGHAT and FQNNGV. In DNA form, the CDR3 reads TGTGCCAGCAGCTTGTACGGGAGAGCCCAGGGTTACAATGAGCAGTTCTTC. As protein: CASSLYGRAQGYNEQFF.

Here the CDR3 DNA reads TGTGCCAGCCGGTATGGCAGGGGGCATATTGGATCCTATGGCTACACCTTC. It specifies CASRYGRGHIGSYGYTF. This rearrangement joins TRBV6-1 to TRBJ1-2; 8 bases agree with TRBD1. Trimming at V came to 8 bases and at J to 4 bases, leaving 18 bases not matched to a gene. Looked up from germline, CDR1 is MNHNS and CDR2 is SASEGT. This CDR3 contains 17 residues.

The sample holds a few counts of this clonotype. The CDR3 DNA follows: TGTGCCAGCAGTGCGGTCGGGACAGGAATCAACACCGGGGAGCTGTTTTTT. Translated, it gives CASSAVGTGINTGELFF. The J gene is TRBJ2-2, the V gene TRBV6-4; 8 bases map to TRBD1. Trimming cost V 4 bases and J 2 bases; bases outside gene matches: 9. CDR3 length equals 17 residues. The V gene's germline CDR1 is MRHNA and CDR2 SNTAGT.

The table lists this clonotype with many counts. Written as DNA, the CDR3 is TGCAGTGCTAGCCCGAGAGGTGTCAACACAGATACGCAGTATTTT. It is translated as CSASPRGVNTDTQYF. The V and J genes are TRBV20-1 and TRBJ2-3; no reliable D call. The germline V and J ends were trimmed by 3 bases and 2 bases, with 15 bases remaining between them. This CDR3 contains 15 residues. Germline CDR1 and CDR2: DFQATT and SNEGSKA (reference sequence).

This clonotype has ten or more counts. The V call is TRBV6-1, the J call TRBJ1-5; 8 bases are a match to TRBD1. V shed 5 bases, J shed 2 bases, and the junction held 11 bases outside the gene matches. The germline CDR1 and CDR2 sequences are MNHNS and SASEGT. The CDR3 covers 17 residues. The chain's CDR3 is CASSSDRESRGNQPQHF. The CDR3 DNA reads TGTGCCAGCAGTTCGGACAGGGAGAGTCGGGGCAATCAGCCCCAGCATTTT.

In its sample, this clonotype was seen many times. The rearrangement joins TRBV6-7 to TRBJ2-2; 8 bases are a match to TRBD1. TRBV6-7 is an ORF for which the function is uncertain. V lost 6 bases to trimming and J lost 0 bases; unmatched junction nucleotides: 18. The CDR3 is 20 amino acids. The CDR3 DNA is TGTGCCAGCAGCCTAGGCATAGGAACAGGGGGTTCCTCGAACACCGGGGAGCTGTTTTTT. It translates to CASSLGIGTGGSSNTGELFF.

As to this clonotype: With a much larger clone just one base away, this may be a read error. CDR3 sequence (DNA): TGTGCCAGCGGATCTCGGGACAGTGGGGACTATGGCTACACCTTC. It translates to CASGSRDSGDYGYTF. The V and J genes are TRBV6-2 or TRBV6-3 and TRBJ1-2; 7 bases line up with TRBD1. The ends lost 8 bases at V and 3 bases at J; junction bases unmatched: 12. The CDR3 is made up of 15 amino acids. Germline CDR1 is MNHEY and CDR2 is SVGEGT.

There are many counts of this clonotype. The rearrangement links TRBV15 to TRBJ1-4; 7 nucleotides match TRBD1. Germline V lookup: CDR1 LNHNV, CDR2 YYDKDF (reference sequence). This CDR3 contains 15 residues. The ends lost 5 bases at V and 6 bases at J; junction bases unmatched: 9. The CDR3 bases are TGTGCCACCAGCTCACGGCAGGGGGTGGATGAAAAACTGTTTTTT. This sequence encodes CATSSRQGVDEKLFF.

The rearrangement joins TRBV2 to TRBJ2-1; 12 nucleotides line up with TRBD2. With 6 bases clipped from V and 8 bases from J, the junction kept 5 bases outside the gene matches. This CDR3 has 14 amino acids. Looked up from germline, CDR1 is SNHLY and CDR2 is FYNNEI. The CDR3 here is CASSRLAGVYEQFF. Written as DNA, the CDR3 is TGTGCCAGCAGCCGACTAGCGGGAGTCTATGAGCAGTTCTTC.

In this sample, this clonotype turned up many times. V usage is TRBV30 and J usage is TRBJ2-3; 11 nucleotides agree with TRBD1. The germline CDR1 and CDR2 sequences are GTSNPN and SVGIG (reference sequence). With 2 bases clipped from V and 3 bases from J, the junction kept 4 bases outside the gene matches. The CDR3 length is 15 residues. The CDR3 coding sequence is TGTGCCTGGAGTCGAGGGACAGGGGGTACAGATACGCAGTATTTT. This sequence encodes CAWSRGTGGTDTQYF.

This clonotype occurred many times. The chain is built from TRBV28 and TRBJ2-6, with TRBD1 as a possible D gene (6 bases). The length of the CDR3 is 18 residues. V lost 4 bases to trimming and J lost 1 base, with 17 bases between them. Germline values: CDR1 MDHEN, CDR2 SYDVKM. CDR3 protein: CASSSPIITGSGANVLTF. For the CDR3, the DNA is TGTGCCAGCAGTTCCCCAATTATTACAGGGTCTGGGGCCAACGTCCTGACTTTC.

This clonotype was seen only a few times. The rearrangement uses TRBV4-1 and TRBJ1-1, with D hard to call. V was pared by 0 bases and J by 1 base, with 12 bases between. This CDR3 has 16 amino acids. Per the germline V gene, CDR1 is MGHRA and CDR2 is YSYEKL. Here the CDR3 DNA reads TGCGCCAGCAGCCAAGATCGGAACAGAGAGAACACTGAAGCTTTCTTT. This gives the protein CASSQDRNRENTEAFF.

CDR3 protein: CASSLEGTGGGYTF. CDR3 DNA: TGCGCCAGCAGCTTGGAAGGGACAGGGGGTGGCTACACCTTC. The chain carries TRBV5-1 and TRBJ1-2; 11 bases fit TRBD1. The CDR3 runs to 14 residues. V shed 0 bases, J shed 7 bases, and the junction held 2 bases outside the gene matches. CDR1 is SGHRS, CDR2 YFSETQ, per germline.

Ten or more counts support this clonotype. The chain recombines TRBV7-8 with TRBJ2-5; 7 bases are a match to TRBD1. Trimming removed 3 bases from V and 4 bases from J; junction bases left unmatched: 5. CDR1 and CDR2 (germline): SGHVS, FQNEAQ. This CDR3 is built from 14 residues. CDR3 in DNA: TGTGCCAGCAGCTTGGGGACAGCAACAGAGACCCAGTACTTC. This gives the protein CASSLGTATETQYF. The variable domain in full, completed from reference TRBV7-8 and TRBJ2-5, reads GAGVSQSPRYKVAKRGQDVALRCDPISGHVSLFWYQQALGQGPEFLTYFQNEAQLDKSGLPSDRFFAERPEGSVSTLKIQRTQQEDSAVYLCASSLGTATETQYFGPGTRLLVL.

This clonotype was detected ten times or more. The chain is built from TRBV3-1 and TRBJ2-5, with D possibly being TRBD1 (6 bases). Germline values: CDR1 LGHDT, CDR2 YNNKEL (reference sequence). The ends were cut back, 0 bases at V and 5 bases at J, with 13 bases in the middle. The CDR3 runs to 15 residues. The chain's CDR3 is CASSQEDRRSETQYF. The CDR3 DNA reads TGTGCCAGCAGCCAAGAAGACAGGAGGAGCGAGACCCAGTACTTC.

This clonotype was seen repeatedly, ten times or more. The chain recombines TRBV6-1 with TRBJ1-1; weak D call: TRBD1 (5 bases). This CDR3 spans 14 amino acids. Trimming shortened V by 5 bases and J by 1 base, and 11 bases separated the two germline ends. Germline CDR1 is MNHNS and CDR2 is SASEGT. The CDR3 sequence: CASSYHGGNTEAFF. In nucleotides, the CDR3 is TGTGCCAGCAGTTATCATGGGGGGAACACTGAAGCTTTCTTT.

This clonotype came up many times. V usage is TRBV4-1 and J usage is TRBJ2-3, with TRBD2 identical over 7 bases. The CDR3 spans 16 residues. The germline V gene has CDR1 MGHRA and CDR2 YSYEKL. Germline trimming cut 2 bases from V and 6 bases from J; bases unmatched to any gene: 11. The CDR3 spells CASSQRGLAGEDTQYF. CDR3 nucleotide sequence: TGCGCCAGCAGCCAAAGGGGCCTTGCGGGAGAGGATACGCAGTATTTT.

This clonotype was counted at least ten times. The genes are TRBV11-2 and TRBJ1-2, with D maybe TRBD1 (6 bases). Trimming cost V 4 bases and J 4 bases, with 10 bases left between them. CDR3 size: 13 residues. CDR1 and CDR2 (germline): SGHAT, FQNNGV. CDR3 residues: CASSSTGPYGYTF. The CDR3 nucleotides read TGTGCCAGCAGCTCCACAGGGCCCTATGGCTACACCTTC.

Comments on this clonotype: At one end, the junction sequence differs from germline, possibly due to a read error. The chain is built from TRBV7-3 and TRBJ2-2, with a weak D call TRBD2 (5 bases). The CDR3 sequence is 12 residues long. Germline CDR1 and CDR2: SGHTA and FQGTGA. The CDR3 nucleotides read TGTGCCAGCAGCGGACCGTCCGGGGAGCTGGTTTTT. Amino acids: CASSGPSGELVF.

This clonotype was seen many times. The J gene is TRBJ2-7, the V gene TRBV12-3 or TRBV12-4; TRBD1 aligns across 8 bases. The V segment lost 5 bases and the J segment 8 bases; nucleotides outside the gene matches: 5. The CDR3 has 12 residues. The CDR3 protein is CASSPRTGQQYF. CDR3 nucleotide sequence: TGTGCCAGCAGTCCACGGACAGGGCAGCAGTACTTC.

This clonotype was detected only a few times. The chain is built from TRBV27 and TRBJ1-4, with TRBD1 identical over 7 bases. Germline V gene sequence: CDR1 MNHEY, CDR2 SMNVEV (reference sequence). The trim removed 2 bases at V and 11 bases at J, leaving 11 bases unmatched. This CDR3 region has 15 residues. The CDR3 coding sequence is TGTGCCAGCAGTTTAGGGGCAGGGGGGAGAAAGAAACTGTTTTTT. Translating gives CASSLGAGGRKKLFF. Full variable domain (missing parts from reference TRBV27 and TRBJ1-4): EAQVTQNPRYLITVTGKKLTVTCSQNMNHEYMSWYRQDPGLGLRQIYYSMNVEVTDKGDVPEGYKVSRKEKRNFPLILESPSPNQTSLYFCASSLGAGGRKKLFFGSGTQLSVL.

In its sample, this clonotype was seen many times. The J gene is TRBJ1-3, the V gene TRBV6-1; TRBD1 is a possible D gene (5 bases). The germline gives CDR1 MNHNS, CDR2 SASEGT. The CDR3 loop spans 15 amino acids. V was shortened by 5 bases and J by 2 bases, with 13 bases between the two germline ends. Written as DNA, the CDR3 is TGTGCCAGCAGTTCTTCAGGGAGCGCTGGAAACACCATATATTTT. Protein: CASSSSGSAGNTIYF.

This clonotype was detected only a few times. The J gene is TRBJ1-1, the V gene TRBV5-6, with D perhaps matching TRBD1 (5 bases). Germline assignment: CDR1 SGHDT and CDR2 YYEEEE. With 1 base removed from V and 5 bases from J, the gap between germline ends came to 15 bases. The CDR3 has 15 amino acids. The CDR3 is CASSLYQVGGTEAFF. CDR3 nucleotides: TGTGCCAGCAGCTTGTACCAGGTGGGGGGGACTGAAGCTTTCTTT.

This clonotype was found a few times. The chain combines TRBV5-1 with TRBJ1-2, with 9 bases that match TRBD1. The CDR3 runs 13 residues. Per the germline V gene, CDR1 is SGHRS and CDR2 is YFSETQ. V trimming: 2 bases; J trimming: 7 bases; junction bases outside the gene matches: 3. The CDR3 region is CASSFTGGRGYTF. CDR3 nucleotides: TGCGCCAGCAGCTTCACAGGGGGCCGTGGCTACACCTTC. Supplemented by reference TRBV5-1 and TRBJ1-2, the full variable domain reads KAGVTQTPRYLIKTRGQQVTLSCSPISGHRSVSWYQQTPGQGLQFLFEYFSETQRNKGNFPGRFSGRQFSNSRSEMNVSTLELGDSALYLCASSFTGGRGYTFGSGTRLTVV.

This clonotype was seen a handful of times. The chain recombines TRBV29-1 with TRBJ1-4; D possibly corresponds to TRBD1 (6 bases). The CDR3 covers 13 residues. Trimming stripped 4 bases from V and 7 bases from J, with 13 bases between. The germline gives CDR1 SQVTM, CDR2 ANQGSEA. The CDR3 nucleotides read TGCAGCGTTGCCCTCGGCAGGGGTGAAAAACTGTTTTTT. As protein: CSVALGRGEKLFF.

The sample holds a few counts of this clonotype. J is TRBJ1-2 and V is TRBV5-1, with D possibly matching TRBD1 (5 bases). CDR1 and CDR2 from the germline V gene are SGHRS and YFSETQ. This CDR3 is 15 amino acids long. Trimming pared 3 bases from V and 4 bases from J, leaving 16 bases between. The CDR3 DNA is TGCGCCAGCAGCTCCTCCGGGACCGCCTTCTATGGCTACACCTTC. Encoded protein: CASSSSGTAFYGYTF. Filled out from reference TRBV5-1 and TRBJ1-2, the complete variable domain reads KAGVTQTPRYLIKTRGQQVTLSCSPISGHRSVSWYQQTPGQGLQFLFEYFSETQRNKGNFPGRFSGRQFSNSRSEMNVSTLELGDSALYLCASSSSGTAFYGYTFGSGTRLTVV.

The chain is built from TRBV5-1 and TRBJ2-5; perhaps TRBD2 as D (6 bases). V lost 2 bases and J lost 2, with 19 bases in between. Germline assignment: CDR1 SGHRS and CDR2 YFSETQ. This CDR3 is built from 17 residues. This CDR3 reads CASSFTGRGARQETQYF. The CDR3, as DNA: TGCGCCAGCAGCTTCACCGGGAGAGGGGCTAGGCAAGAGACCCAGTACTTC.

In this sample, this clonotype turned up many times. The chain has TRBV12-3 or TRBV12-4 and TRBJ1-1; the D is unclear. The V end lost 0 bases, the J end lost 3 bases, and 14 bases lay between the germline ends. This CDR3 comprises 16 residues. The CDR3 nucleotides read TGTGCCAGCAGTTTAGCGGGGTTAGGAAGGGACACTGAAGCTTTCTTT. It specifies CASSLAGLGRDTEAFF.